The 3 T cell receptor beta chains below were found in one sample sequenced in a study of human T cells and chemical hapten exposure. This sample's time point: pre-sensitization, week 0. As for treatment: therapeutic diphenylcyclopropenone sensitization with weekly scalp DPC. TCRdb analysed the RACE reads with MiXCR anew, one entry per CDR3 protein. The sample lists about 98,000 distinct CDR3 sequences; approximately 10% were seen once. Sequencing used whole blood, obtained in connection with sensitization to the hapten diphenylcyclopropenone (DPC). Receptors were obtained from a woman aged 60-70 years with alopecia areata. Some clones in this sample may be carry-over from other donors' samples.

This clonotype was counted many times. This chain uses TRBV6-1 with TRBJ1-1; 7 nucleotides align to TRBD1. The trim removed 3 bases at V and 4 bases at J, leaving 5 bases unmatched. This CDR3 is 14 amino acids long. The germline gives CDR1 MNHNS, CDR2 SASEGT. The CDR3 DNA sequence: TGTGCCAGCAGTGATCAACAGGGGCCCACTGAAGCTTTCTTT. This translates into CASSDQQGPTEAFF.

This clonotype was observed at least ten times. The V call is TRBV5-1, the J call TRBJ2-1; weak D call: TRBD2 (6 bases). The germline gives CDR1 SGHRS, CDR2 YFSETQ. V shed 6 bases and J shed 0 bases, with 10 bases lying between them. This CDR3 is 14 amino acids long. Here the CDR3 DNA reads TGCGCCAGCACCCGGGACTCCTCCTACAATGAGCAGTTCTTC. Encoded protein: CASTRDSSYNEQFF.

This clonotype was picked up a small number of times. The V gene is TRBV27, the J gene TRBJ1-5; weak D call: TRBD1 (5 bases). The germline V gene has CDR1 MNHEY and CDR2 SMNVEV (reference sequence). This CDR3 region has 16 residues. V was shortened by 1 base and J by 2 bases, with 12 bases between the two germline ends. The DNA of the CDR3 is TGTGCCAGCAGTTTATTAGGGCCGGGGGGCAATCAGCCCCAGCATTTT. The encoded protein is CASSLLGPGGNQPQHF.